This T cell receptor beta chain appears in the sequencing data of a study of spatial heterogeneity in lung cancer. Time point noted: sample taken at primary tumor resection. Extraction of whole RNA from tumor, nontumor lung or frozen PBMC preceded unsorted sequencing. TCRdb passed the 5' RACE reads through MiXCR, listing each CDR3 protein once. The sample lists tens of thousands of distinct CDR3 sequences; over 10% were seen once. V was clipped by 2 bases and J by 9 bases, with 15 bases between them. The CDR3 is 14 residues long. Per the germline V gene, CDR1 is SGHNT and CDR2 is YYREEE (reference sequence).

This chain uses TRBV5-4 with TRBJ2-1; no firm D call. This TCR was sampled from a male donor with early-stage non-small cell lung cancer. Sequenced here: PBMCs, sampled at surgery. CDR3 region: CASSLNHFWGEQFF. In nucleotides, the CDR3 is TGTGCCAGCAGCTTAAACCATTTTTGGGGTGAGCAGTTCTTC.